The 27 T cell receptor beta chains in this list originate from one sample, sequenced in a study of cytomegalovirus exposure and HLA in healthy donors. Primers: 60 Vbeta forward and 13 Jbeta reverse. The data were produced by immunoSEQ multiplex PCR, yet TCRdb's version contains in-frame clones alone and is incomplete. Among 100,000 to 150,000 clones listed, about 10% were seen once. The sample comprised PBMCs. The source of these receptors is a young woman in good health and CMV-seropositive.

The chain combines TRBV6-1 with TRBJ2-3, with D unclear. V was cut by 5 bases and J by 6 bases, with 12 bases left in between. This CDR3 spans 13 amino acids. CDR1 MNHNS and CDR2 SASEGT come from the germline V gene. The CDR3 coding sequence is TGTGCCAGCAGTCCAAGCCGCAGGGATACGCAGTATTTT. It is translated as CASSPSRRDTQYF.

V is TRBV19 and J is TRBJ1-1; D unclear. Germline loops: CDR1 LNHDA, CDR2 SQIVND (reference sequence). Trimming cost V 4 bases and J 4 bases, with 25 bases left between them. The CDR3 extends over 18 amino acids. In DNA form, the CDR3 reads TGTGCCAGTAGTAACCGAGGGATTCAAAGCGGTGGCGGCACTGAAGCTTTCTTT. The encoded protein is CASSNRGIQSGGGTEAFF. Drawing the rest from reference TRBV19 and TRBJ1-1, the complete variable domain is DGGITQSPKYLFRKEGQNVTLSCEQNLNHDAMYWYRQDPGQGLRLIYYSQIVNDFQKGDIAEGYSVSREKKESFPLTVTSAQKNPTAFYLCASSNRGIQSGGGTEAFFGQGTRLTVV.

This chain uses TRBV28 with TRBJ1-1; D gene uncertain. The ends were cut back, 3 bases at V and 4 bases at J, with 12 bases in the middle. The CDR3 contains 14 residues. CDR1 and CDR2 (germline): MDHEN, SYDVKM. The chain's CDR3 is CASSLSFPSTEAFF. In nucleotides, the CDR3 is TGTGCCAGCAGTTTGTCCTTCCCGAGCACTGAAGCTTTCTTT.

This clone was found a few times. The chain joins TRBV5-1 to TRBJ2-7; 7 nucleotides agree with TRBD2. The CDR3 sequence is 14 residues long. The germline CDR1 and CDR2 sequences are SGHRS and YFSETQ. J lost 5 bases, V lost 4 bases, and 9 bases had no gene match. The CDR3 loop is CASSQGLEMNEQYF. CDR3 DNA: TGCGCCAGCAGCCAAGGACTAGAGATGAACGAGCAGTACTTC.

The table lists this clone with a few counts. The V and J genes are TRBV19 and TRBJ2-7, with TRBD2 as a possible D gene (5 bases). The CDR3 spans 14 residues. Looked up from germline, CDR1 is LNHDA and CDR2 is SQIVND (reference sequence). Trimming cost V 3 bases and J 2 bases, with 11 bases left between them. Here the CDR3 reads CASSMSAATYEQYF. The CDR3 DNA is TGTGCCAGTAGTATGTCAGCGGCAACCTACGAGCAGTACTTC.

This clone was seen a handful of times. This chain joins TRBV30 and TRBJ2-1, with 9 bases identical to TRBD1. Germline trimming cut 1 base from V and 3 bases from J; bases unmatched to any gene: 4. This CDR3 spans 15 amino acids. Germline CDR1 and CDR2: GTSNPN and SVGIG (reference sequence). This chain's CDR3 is CAWSEDRGFYNEQFF. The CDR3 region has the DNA TGTGCCTGGAGTGAGGACAGGGGATTCTACAATGAGCAGTTCTTC. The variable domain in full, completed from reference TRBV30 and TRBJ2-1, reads SQTIHQWPATLVQPVGSPLSLECTVEGTSNPNLYWYRQAAGRGLQLLFYSVGIGQISSEVPQNLSASRPQDRQFILSSKKLLLSDSGFYLCAWSEDRGFYNEQFFGPGTRLTVL.

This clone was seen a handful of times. CDR3 amino acids: CASTRGETRPQHF. The CDR3 DNA reads as TGTGCCAGCACTCGGGGGGAGACTCGGCCCCAGCATTTT. This chain uses TRBV6-1 with TRBJ1-5; D is possibly TRBD1 (5 bases). Germline values: CDR1 MNHNS, CDR2 SASEGT. The CDR3 extends over 13 amino acids. V was trimmed by 7 bases and J by 9 bases, leaving 16 bases between them.

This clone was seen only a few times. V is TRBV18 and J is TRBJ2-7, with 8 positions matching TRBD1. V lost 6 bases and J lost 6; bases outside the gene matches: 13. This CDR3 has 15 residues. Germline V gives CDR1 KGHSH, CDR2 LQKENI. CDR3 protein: CASSLTQIGQGEQYF. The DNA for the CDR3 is TGTGCCAGCTCCCTAACCCAAATCGGACAGGGCGAGCAGTACTTC.

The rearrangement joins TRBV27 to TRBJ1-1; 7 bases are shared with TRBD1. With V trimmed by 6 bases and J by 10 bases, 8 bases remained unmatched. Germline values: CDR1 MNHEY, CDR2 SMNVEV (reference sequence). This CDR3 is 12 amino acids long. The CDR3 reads CASSNRQGGAFF. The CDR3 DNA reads TGTGCCAGCAGCAATCGACAGGGAGGAGCTTTCTTT.

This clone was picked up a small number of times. The CDR3 DNA reads TGTGCCAGCAGCTACGGGACAGAAGGGACAAACACCATATATTTT. It specifies CASSYGTEGTNTIYF. The gene calls are TRBV6-1 and TRBJ1-3; 7 bases are shared with TRBD1. The CDR3 consists of 15 residues. J gave up 6 bases and V 6 bases, and 11 bases lay outside the gene matches. The V gene's germline CDR1 is MNHNS and CDR2 SASEGT.

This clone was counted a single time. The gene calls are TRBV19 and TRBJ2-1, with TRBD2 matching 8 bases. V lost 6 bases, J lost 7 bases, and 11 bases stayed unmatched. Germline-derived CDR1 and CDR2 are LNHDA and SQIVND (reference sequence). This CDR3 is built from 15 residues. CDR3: CASRPIAGPGNEQFF. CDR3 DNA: TGTGCCAGTAGACCCATAGCGGGACCTGGGAATGAGCAGTTCTTC.

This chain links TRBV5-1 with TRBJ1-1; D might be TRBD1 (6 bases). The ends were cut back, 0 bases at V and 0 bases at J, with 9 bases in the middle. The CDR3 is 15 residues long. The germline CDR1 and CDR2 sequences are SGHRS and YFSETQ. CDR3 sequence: CASSLAGTLNTEAFF. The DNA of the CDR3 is TGCGCCAGCAGCTTGGCCGGGACACTGAACACTGAAGCTTTCTTT.

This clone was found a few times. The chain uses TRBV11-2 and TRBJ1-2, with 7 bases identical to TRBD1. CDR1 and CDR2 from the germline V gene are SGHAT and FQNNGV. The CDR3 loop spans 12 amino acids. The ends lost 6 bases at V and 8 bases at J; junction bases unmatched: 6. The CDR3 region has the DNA TGTGCCAGCAGGCGGACAGGTGAAGGCTACACCTTC. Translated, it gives CASRRTGEGYTF.

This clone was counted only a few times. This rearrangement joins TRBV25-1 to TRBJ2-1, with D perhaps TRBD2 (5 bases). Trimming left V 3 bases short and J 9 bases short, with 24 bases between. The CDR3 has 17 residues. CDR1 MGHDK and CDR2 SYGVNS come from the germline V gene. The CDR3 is CASSDFLSEEARGEQFF. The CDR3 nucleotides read TGTGCCAGCAGTGACTTTTTATCAGAAGAGGCCCGGGGTGAGCAGTTCTTC.

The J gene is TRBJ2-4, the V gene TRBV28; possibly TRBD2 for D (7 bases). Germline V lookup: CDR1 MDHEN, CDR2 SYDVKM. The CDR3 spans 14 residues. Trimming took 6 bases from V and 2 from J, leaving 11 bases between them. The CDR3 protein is CASSGGLTKNIQYF. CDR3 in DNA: TGTGCCAGCAGCGGGGGGCTGACCAAAAACATTCAGTACTTC.

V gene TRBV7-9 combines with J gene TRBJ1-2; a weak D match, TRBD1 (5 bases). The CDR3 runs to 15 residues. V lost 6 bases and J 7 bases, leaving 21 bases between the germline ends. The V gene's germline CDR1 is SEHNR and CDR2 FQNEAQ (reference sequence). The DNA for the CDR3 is TGTGCCAGCAGTCAATCCCTTGCGGGACCCTTTGGCTACACCTTC. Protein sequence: CASSQSLAGPFGYTF.

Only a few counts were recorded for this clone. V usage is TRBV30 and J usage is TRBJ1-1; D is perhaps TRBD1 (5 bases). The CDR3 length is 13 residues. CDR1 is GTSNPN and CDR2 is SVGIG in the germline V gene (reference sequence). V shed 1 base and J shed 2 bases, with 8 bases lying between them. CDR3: CAWSETVNTEAFF. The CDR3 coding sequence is TGTGCCTGGAGTGAGACAGTTAACACTGAAGCTTTCTTT.

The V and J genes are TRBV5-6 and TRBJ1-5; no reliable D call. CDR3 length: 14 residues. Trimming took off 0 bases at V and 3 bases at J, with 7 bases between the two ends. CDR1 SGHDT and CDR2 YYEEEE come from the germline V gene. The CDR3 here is CASSLGLYNQPQHF. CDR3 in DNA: TGTGCCAGCAGCTTGGGGCTGTACAATCAGCCCCAGCATTTT.

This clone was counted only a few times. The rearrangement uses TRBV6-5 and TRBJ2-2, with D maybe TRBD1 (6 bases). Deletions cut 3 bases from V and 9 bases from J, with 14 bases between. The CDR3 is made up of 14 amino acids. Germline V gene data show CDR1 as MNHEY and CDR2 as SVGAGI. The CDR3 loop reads CASSYVQGGWELFF. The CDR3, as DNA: TGTGCCAGCAGTTATGTACAGGGTGGGTGGGAGCTGTTTTTT.

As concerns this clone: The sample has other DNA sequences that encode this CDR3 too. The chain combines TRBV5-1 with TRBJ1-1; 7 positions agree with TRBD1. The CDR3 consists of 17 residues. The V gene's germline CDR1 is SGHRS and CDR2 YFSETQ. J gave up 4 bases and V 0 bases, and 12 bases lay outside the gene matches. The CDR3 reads CASSLAQGVIGITEAFF. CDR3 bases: TGCGCCAGCAGCTTGGCCCAGGGGGTTATCGGTATCACTGAAGCTTTCTTT.

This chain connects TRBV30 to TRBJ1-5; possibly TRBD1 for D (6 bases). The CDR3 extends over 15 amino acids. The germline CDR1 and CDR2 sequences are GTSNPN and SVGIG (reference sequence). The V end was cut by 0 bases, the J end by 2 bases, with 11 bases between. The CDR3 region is CAWSVVGAGNQPQHF. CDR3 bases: TGTGCCTGGAGTGTTGTGGGGGCCGGCAATCAGCCCCAGCATTTT.

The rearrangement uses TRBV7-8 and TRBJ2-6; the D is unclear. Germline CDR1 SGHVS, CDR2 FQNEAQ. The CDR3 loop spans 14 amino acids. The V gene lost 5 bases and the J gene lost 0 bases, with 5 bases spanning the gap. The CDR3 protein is CASSPNSGANVLTF. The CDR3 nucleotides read TGTGCCAGCAGCCCTAACTCTGGGGCCAACGTCCTGACTTTC.

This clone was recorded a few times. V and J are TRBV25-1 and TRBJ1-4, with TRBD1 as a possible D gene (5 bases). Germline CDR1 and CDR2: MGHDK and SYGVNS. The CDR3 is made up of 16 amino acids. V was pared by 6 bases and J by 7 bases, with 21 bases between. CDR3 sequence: CASSGAGYQGGEKLFF. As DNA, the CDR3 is TGTGCCAGCAGCGGGGCGGGGTACCAGGGAGGTGAAAAACTGTTTTTT.

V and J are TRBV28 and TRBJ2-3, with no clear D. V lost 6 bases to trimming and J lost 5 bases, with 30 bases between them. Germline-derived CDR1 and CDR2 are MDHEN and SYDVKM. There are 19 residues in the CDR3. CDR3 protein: CASRHTYTKLGLKLDTQYF. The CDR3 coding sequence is TGTGCCAGCAGGCACACTTACACTAAACTCGGTCTGAAGTTAGATACGCAGTATTTT.

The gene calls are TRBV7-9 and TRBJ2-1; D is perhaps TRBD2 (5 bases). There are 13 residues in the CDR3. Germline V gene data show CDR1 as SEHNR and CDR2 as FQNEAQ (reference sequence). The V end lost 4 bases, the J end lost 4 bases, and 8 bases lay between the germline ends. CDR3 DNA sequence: TGTGCCAGCAGCTCGACTAATTACAATGAGCAGTTCTTC. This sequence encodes CASSSTNYNEQFF.

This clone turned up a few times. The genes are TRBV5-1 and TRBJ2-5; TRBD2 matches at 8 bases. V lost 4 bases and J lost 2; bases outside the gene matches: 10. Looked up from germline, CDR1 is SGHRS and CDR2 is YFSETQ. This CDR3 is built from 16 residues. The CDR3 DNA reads TGCGCCAGCAGCCCCGGTAGCGGGAACCAGCAAGAGACCCAGTACTTC. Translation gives CASSPGSGNQQETQYF.

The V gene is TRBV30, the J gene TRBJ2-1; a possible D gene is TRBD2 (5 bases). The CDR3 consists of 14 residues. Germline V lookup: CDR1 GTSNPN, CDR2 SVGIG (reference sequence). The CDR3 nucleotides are TGTACGACGGGGAAAATGAGCTCCTACAATGAGCAGTTCTTC. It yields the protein CTTGKMSSYNEQFF.